This T cell receptor beta chain was captured in a study of T-cell memory formation after mild COVID-19. TCRdb redid the calling of the 5' RACE reads with MiXCR, one entry per CDR3 protein. The table records 560,000 or so distinct CDR3 sequences, about 18% of them present only once. V lost 1 base and J lost 7, with 10 bases in between. The CDR3 loop spans 13 amino acids. CDR1 is LGHDT, CDR2 YNNKEL, per germline (reference sequence). The sequenced material came from PBMCs or a T cell subset sorted from them (not recorded which). The chain carries TRBV3-1 and TRBJ1-2; D is unclear. The TCR was taken from an adult woman who had mild COVID-19 (a few samples of this study predate the infection). Cell type and time point are not known. CDR3: CASSQGVTVGYTF. The CDR3 nucleotides read TGTGCCAGCAGCCAAGGAGTCACCGTTGGCTACACCTTC. Based on the CDR3 plus reference TRBV3-1 and TRBJ1-2, the full variable domain is DTAVSQTPKYLVTQMGNDKSIKCEQNLGHDTMYWYKQDSKKFLKIMFSYNNKELIINETVPNRFSPKSPDKAHLNLHINSLELGDSAVYFCASSQGVTVGYTFGSGTRLTVV.